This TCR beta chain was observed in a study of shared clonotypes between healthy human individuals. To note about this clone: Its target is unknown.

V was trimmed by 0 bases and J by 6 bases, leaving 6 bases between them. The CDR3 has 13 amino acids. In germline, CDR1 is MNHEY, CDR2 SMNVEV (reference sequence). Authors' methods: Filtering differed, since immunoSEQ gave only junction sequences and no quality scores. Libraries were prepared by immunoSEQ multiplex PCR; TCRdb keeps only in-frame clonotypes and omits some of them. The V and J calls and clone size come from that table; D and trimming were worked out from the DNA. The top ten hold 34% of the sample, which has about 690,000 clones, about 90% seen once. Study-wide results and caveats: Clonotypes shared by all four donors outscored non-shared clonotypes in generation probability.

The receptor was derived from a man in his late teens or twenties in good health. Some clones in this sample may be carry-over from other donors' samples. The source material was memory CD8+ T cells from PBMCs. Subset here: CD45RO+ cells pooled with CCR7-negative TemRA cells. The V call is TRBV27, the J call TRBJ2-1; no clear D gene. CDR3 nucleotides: TGTGCCAGCAGTTTATCAGAAACCAATGAGCAGTTCTTC. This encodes CASSLSETNEQFF.